The rows below give T cell receptor beta chains drawn from one sample of a study of T cell responses to AZD1222 COVID-19 vaccine. Assay: immunoSEQ multiplex PCR; the TCRdb copy retains only in-frame clones and omits some. The profile shows 90,000 to 120,000 clones, 87% of them singletons. The material was peripheral blood, obtained 28 days after the second AZD1222 dose. All receptors derive from an adult who received the AZD1222 COVID-19 vaccine. Each CDR3 is given with its conserved first and last residue. The D gene is left open where the match is weak. Clone size is stated in some rows and not others, as once, few, many or a class when expanded.

CDR3 length: 17; J gene: TRBJ2-1; V gene: TRBV4-3; D gene: TRBD2; clone size: -; CDR3 protein: CASSQDLGLAGEGEQFF; CDR3 DNA: TGCGCCAGCAGCCAAGATCTAGGACTAGCGGGAGAGGGCGAGCAGTTCTTC
CDR3 length: 13; J gene: TRBJ2-7; V gene: TRBV24-1; D gene: -; clone size: -; CDR3 protein: CATSEGSNYEQYF; CDR3 DNA: TGTGCCACCAGTGAAGGTAGCAACTACGAGCAGTACTTC
CDR3 length: 15; J gene: TRBJ1-5; V gene: TRBV6-5; D gene: TRBD1; clone size: once; CDR3 protein: CASRGTGVGNQPQHF; CDR3 DNA: TGTGCCAGCAGGGGGACAGGGGTTGGCAATCAGCCCCAGCATTTT
CDR3 length: 17; J gene: TRBJ1-1; V gene: TRBV7-2; D gene: -; clone size: -; CDR3 protein: CASSLARLSTLNTEAFF; CDR3 DNA: TGTGCCAGCAGCTTGGCCAGGCTATCGACCTTAAACACTGAAGCTTTCTTT
CDR3 length: 14; J gene: TRBJ1-5; V gene: TRBV2; D gene: -; clone size: -; CDR3 protein: CASRGRLNNQPQHF; CDR3 DNA: TGTGCCAGCAGAGGCAGGCTAAACAATCAGCCCCAGCATTTT
CDR3 length: 14; J gene: TRBJ1-1; V gene: TRBV7-9; D gene: -; clone size: -; CDR3 protein: CASSLVETRTEAFF; CDR3 DNA: TGTGCCAGCAGCTTAGTAGAAACTCGCACTGAAGCTTTCTTT
CDR3 length: 13; J gene: TRBJ2-7; V gene: TRBV28; D gene: -; clone size: -; CDR3 protein: CASSLGKLYEQYF; CDR3 DNA: TGTGCCAGCAGTTTAGGGAAGTTATACGAGCAGTACTTC
CDR3 length: 15; J gene: TRBJ1-5; V gene: TRBV5-1; D gene: TRBD1; clone size: -; CDR3 protein: CASSLGLQGGQPQHF; CDR3 DNA: TGCGCCAGCAGCTTGGGATTACAGGGGGGACAGCCCCAGCATTTT
CDR3 length: 15; J gene: TRBJ1-1; V gene: TRBV28; D gene: TRBD1; clone size: -; CDR3 protein: CASSQPGQGSTEAFF; CDR3 DNA: TGTGCCAGCAGTCAGCCGGGACAGGGCTCCACTGAAGCTTTCTTT
CDR3 length: 16; J gene: TRBJ1-2; V gene: TRBV5-1; D gene: TRBD1; clone size: -; CDR3 protein: CASSLTTGGFDYGYTF; CDR3 DNA: TGCGCCAGCAGCTTGACTACAGGGGGTTTTGACTATGGCTACACCTTC
CDR3 length: 13; J gene: TRBJ1-1; V gene: TRBV15; D gene: -; clone size: once; CDR3 protein: CATSLKKNTEAFF; CDR3 DNA: TGTGCCACCAGCCTAAAGAAGAACACTGAAGCTTTCTTT
CDR3 length: 16; J gene: TRBJ1-3; V gene: TRBV3-1/TRBV3-2; D gene: TRBD1; clone size: -; CDR3 protein: CASSHQTGSGGNTIYF; CDR3 DNA: TGTGCCAGCAGCCACCAGACAGGGTCTGGTGGAAACACCATATATTTT
CDR3 length: 16; J gene: TRBJ2-7; V gene: TRBV7-8; D gene: TRBD1; clone size: -; CDR3 protein: CASSLDDARGLGEQYF; CDR3 DNA: TGTGCCAGCAGCTTAGATGATGCCAGGGGGCTAGGGGAGCAGTACTTC
CDR3 length: 15; J gene: TRBJ1-5; V gene: TRBV6-5; D gene: TRBD1; clone size: -; CDR3 protein: CASTDRGMSNQPQHF; CDR3 DNA: TGTGCCAGCACCGACAGGGGGATGAGCAATCAGCCCCAGCATTTT
CDR3 length: 15; J gene: TRBJ2-5; V gene: TRBV6-5; D gene: -; clone size: -; CDR3 protein: CASSYSRGTQETQYF; CDR3 DNA: TGTGCCAGCAGTTACTCCAGGGGAACCCAGGAGACCCAGTACTTC
CDR3 length: 12; J gene: TRBJ1-2; V gene: TRBV12-3/TRBV12-4; D gene: -; clone size: -; CDR3 protein: CASSHGGGGYTF; CDR3 DNA: TGTGCCAGCAGCCACGGGGGAGGAGGCTACACCTTC
CDR3 length: 15; J gene: TRBJ1-2; V gene: TRBV6-5; D gene: TRBD1; clone size: -; CDR3 protein: CASSPNDDRDYGYTF; CDR3 DNA: TGTGCCAGCAGTCCAAACGATGACAGGGACTATGGCTACACCTTC
CDR3 length: 15; J gene: TRBJ2-5; V gene: TRBV27; D gene: TRBD2; clone size: -; CDR3 protein: CASSLSGTSTETQYF; CDR3 DNA: TGTGCCAGCAGTTTGTCCGGGACTAGTACAGAGACCCAGTACTTC
CDR3 length: 17; J gene: TRBJ1-6; V gene: TRBV13; D gene: TRBD1; clone size: -; CDR3 protein: CASSETGTGGRDSPLHF; CDR3 DNA: TGTGCCAGCAGCGAAACCGGGACAGGGGGCAGGGATTCACCCCTCCACTTT
CDR3 length: 15; J gene: TRBJ1-1; V gene: TRBV7-9; D gene: -; clone size: -; CDR3 protein: CASSLNKALNTEAFF; CDR3 DNA: TGTGCCAGCAGCTTAAATAAAGCATTGAACACTGAAGCTTTCTTT
CDR3 length: 14; J gene: TRBJ2-5; V gene: TRBV6-2/TRBV6-3; D gene: -; clone size: -; CDR3 protein: CASSYSSGQETQYF; CDR3 DNA: TGTGCCAGCAGTTACTCTAGCGGTCAAGAGACCCAGTACTTC
CDR3 length: 15; J gene: TRBJ2-2; V gene: TRBV15; D gene: -; clone size: -; CDR3 protein: CATSRGRGTDGELFF; CDR3 DNA: TGTGCCACCAGCAGAGGTCGAGGGACCGACGGGGAGCTGTTTTTT
CDR3 length: 11; J gene: TRBJ2-2; V gene: TRBV20-1; D gene: -; clone size: once; CDR3 protein: CSASTPGELFF; CDR3 DNA: TGCAGTGCTAGTACCCCCGGGGAGCTGTTTTTT
CDR3 length: 17; J gene: TRBJ2-3; V gene: TRBV11-2; D gene: TRBD2; clone size: -; CDR3 protein: CASSLDRLAGGLYTQYF; CDR3 DNA: TGTGCCAGCAGCTTAGATCGGCTAGCGGGAGGGTTATATACGCAGTATTTT
CDR3 length: 15; J gene: TRBJ1-2; V gene: TRBV28; D gene: -; clone size: -; CDR3 protein: CASSLSGISNYGYTF; CDR3 DNA: TGTGCCAGCAGTTTATCGGGCATCTCTAACTATGGCTACACCTTC
CDR3 length: 14; J gene: TRBJ1-1; V gene: TRBV18; D gene: -; clone size: -; CDR3 protein: CASSPQGEVTEAFF; CDR3 DNA: TGTGCCAGCTCACCGCAGGGAGAGGTCACTGAAGCTTTCTTT
CDR3 length: 12; J gene: TRBJ2-1; V gene: TRBV11-2; D gene: -; clone size: -; CDR3 protein: CASSLWEWEQFF; CDR3 DNA: TGTGCCAGCAGCTTGTGGGAGTGGGAGCAGTTCTTC
CDR3 length: 15; J gene: TRBJ1-2; V gene: TRBV11-2; D gene: -; clone size: once; CDR3 protein: CASSLGRAQAYGYTF; CDR3 DNA: TGTGCCAGCAGCTTAGGAAGGGCCCAGGCCTATGGCTACACCTTC
CDR3 length: 12; J gene: TRBJ2-7; V gene: TRBV30; D gene: -; clone size: -; CDR3 protein: CAWRRGPYEQYF; CDR3 DNA: TGTGCCTGGAGACGAGGACCCTACGAGCAGTACTTC
CDR3 length: 13; J gene: TRBJ2-3; V gene: TRBV6-6; D gene: -; clone size: -; CDR3 protein: CASSYKTETTQYF; CDR3 DNA: TGTGCCAGCAGTTACAAGACAGAAACTACGCAGTATTTT
CDR3 length: 15; J gene: TRBJ2-7; V gene: TRBV7-3; D gene: TRBD2; clone size: -; CDR3 protein: CASSPTSGSSYEQYF; CDR3 DNA: TGTGCCAGCAGCCCAACTAGCGGGAGCTCCTACGAGCAGTACTTC
CDR3 length: 11; J gene: TRBJ2-3; V gene: TRBV7-9; D gene: -; clone size: once; CDR3 protein: CASSLGGTQYF; CDR3 DNA: TGTGCCAGCAGCTTAGGGGGTACGCAGTATTTT
CDR3 length: 17; J gene: TRBJ1-2; V gene: TRBV24-1; D gene: TRBD1; clone size: -; CDR3 protein: CATSETPGTDSNYGYTF; CDR3 DNA: TGTGCCACCAGTGAAACTCCCGGGACAGATTCTAACTATGGCTACACCTTC
CDR3 length: 15; J gene: TRBJ1-5; V gene: TRBV2; D gene: -; clone size: -; CDR3 protein: CASSSDGRGNQPQHF; CDR3 DNA: TGTGCCAGCAGCTCGGACGGAAGGGGCAATCAGCCCCAGCATTTT
CDR3 length: 14; J gene: TRBJ1-1; V gene: TRBV28; D gene: -; clone size: -; CDR3 protein: CASNPRQGRTEAFF; CDR3 DNA: TGTGCCAGCAACCCCCGCCAGGGTAGGACTGAAGCTTTCTTT
CDR3 length: 19; J gene: TRBJ2-1; V gene: TRBV4-2; D gene: -; clone size: -; CDR3 protein: CASSQDALLWGAHYNEQFF; CDR3 DNA: TGTGCCAGCAGCCAAGATGCCTTATTGTGGGGGGCGCATTACAATGAGCAGTTCTTC
CDR3 length: 17; J gene: TRBJ2-7; V gene: TRBV28; D gene: TRBD2; clone size: -; CDR3 protein: CASSGASGALSSYEQYF; CDR3 DNA: TGTGCCAGCTCGGGGGCTAGCGGGGCCCTTAGCTCCTACGAGCAGTACTTC
CDR3 length: 17; J gene: TRBJ2-2; V gene: TRBV2; D gene: -; clone size: -; CDR3 protein: CASSEGLTVGRTGELFF; CDR3 DNA: TGTGCCAGCAGTGAAGGTCTGACCGTGGGTCGTACCGGGGAGCTGTTTTTT
CDR3 length: 15; J gene: TRBJ1-2; V gene: TRBV9; D gene: -; clone size: once; CDR3 protein: CASSVDWTSGVGYTF; CDR3 DNA: TGTGCCAGCAGCGTAGATTGGACCTCCGGGGTTGGCTACACCTTC
CDR3 length: 15; J gene: TRBJ2-1; V gene: TRBV7-9; D gene: -; clone size: -; CDR3 protein: CASSPEGHSYNEQFF; CDR3 DNA: TGTGCCAGCAGTCCCGAAGGGCACTCCTACAATGAGCAGTTCTTC
CDR3 length: 12; J gene: TRBJ1-5; V gene: TRBV10-3; D gene: -; clone size: -; CDR3 protein: CAISEVNQPQHF; CDR3 DNA: TGTGCCATCAGTGAGGTTAATCAGCCCCAGCATTTT
CDR3 length: 16; J gene: TRBJ2-2; V gene: TRBV7-3; D gene: -; clone size: -; CDR3 protein: CASSPSSTGSTGELFF; CDR3 DNA: TGTGCCAGCAGCCCCTCCAGTACAGGGAGCACCGGGGAGCTGTTTTTT
CDR3 length: 16; J gene: TRBJ1-6; V gene: TRBV24-1; D gene: TRBD1; clone size: -; CDR3 protein: CATSDSGQGMGSPLHF; CDR3 DNA: TGTGCCACCAGTGATTCGGGACAGGGAATGGGTTCACCCCTCCACTTT
CDR3 length: 14; J gene: TRBJ1-1; V gene: TRBV6-6; D gene: -; clone size: -; CDR3 protein: CASSDKSEGTEAFF; CDR3 DNA: TGTGCCAGCAGTGACAAGAGTGAGGGTACTGAAGCTTTCTTT
CDR3 length: 15; J gene: TRBJ2-5; V gene: TRBV9; D gene: -; clone size: -; CDR3 protein: CASSARDGTEETQYF; CDR3 DNA: TGTGCCAGCAGCGCCAGGGATGGGACTGAAGAGACCCAGTACTTC
CDR3 length: 13; J gene: TRBJ1-2; V gene: TRBV30; D gene: -; clone size: -; CDR3 protein: CAWSVQEGNGYTF; CDR3 DNA: TGTGCCTGGAGTGTACAGGAAGGGAATGGCTACACCTTC
CDR3 length: 13; J gene: TRBJ2-1; V gene: TRBV11-3; D gene: TRBD2; clone size: -; CDR3 protein: CASSLYSGSEQFF; CDR3 DNA: TGTGCCAGCAGCTTATACAGCGGGAGTGAGCAGTTCTTC
CDR3 length: 18; J gene: TRBJ2-7; V gene: TRBV27; D gene: TRBD2; clone size: -; CDR3 protein: CASSFRTSGSTNHYEQYF; CDR3 DNA: TGTGCCAGCAGTTTCCGGACTAGCGGGAGCACGAACCATTACGAGCAGTACTTC
CDR3 length: 13; J gene: TRBJ1-5; V gene: TRBV3-1/TRBV3-2; D gene: -; clone size: -; CDR3 protein: CASSPDGSQPQHF; CDR3 DNA: TGTGCCAGCAGCCCGGACGGGAGTCAGCCCCAGCATTTT
CDR3 length: 16; J gene: TRBJ1-3; V gene: TRBV7-6; D gene: -; clone size: -; CDR3 protein: CASSLLTGSAGNTIYF; CDR3 DNA: TGTGCCAGCAGCTTATTGACCGGCAGTGCTGGAAACACCATATATTTT
CDR3 length: 16; J gene: TRBJ2-5; V gene: TRBV19; D gene: -; clone size: -; CDR3 protein: CASSILGGTVSGTQYF; CDR3 DNA: TGTGCCAGTAGTATCCTAGGCGGGACAGTTAGTGGGACCCAGTACTTC
CDR3 length: 15; J gene: TRBJ1-2; V gene: TRBV5-1; D gene: -; clone size: -; CDR3 protein: CASSLGPAGPYGYTF; CDR3 DNA: TGCGCCAGCAGCTTGGGCCCTGCTGGCCCGTATGGCTACACCTTC